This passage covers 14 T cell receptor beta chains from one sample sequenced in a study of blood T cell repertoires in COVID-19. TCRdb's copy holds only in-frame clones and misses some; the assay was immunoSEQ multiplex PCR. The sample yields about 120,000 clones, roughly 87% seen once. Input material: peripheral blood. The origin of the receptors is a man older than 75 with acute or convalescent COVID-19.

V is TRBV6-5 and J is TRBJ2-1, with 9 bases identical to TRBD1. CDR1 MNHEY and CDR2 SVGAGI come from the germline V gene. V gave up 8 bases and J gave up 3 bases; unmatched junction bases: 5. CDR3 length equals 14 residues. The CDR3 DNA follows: TGTGCCAGCGGAGGGGGACAGGGCTACAATGAGCAGTTCTTC. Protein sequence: CASGGGQGYNEQFF.

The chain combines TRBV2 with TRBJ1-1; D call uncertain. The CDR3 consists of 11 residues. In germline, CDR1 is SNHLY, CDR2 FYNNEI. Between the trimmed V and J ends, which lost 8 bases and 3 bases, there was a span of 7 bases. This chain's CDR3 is CASLIHTEAFF. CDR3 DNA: TGTGCCAGCTTAATTCACACTGAAGCTTTCTTT. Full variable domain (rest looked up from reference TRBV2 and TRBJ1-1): EPEVTQTPSHQVTQMGQEVILRCVPISNHLYFYWYRQILGQKVEFLVSFYNNEISEKSEIFDDQFSVERPDGSNFTLKIRSTKLEDSAMYFCASLIHTEAFFGQGTRLTVV.

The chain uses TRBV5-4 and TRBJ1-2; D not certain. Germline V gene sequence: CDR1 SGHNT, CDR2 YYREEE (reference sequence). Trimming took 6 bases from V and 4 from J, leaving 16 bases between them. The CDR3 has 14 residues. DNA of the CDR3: TGTGCCAGCACCCTGGGAGCAGATCGCTATGGCTACACCTTC. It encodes CASTLGADRYGYTF. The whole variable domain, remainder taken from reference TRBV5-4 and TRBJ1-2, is ETGVTQSPTHLIKTRGQQVTLRCSSQSGHNTVSWYQQALGQGPQFIFQYYREEENGRGNFPPRFSGLQFPNYSSELNVNALELDDSALYLCASTLGADRYGYTFGSGTRLTVV.

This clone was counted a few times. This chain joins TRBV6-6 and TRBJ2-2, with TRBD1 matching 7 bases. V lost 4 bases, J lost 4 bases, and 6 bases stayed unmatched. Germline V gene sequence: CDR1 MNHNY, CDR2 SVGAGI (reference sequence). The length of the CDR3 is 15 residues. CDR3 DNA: TGTGCCAGCAGTTCCCTGACAGGGACCACCGGGGAGCTGTTTTTT. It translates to CASSSLTGTTGELFF.

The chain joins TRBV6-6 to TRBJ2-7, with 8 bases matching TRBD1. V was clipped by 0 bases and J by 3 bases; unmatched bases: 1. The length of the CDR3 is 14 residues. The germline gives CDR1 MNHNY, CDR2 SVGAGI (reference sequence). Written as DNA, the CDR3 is TGTGCCAGCAGTTACTCCGGACAGGGCTACGAGCAGTACTTC. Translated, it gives CASSYSGQGYEQYF.

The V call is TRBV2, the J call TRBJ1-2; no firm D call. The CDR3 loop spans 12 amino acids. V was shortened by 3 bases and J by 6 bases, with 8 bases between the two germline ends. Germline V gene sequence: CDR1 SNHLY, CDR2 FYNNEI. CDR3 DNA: TGTGCCAGCAGTGACGAGGGAAATGGCTACACCTTC. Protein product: CASSDEGNGYTF.

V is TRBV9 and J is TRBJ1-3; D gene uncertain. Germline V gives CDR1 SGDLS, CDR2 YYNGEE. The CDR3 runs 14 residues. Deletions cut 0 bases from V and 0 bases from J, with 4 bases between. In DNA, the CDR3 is TGTGCCAGCAGCGTAGACGGCTCTGGAAACACCATATATTTT. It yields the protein CASSVDGSGNTIYF.

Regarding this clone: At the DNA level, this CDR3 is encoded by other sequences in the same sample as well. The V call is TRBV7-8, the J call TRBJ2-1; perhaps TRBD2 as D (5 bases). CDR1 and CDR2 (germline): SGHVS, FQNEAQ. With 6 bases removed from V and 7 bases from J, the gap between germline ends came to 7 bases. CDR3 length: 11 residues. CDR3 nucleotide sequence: TGTGCCAGCAGTCTAGCAAATGAGCAGTTCTTC. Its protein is CASSLANEQFF.

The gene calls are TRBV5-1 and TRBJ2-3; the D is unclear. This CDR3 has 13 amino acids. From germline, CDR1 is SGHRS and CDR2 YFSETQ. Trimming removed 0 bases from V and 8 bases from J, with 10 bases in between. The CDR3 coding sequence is TGCGCCAGCAGCTTGGACGGCCTAGGTACGCAGTATTTT. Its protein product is CASSLDGLGTQYF.

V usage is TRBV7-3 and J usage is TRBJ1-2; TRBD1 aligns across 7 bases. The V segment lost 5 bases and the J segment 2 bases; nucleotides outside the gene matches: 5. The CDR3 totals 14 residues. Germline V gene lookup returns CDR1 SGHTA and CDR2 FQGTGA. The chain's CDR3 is CASSLGGGNYGYTF. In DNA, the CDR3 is TGTGCCAGCAGCCTAGGGGGCGGAAACTATGGCTACACCTTC.

Here the CDR3 reads CSAGGLARETQYF. CDR3 coding DNA: TGCAGTGCTGGTGGGCTAGCACGAGAGACCCAGTACTTC. The chain uses TRBV20-1 and TRBJ2-5; D might be TRBD2 (5 bases). CDR1 is DFQATT and CDR2 is SNEGSKA in the germline V gene (reference sequence). This CDR3 contains 13 residues. The ends were cut back, 5 bases at V and 4 bases at J, with 14 bases in the middle.

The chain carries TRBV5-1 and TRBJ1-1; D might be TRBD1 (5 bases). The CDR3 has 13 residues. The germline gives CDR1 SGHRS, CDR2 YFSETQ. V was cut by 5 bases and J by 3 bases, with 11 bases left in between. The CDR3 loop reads CASSYGGYTEAFF. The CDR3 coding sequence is TGCGCCAGCAGTTACGGGGGGTACACTGAAGCTTTCTTT.

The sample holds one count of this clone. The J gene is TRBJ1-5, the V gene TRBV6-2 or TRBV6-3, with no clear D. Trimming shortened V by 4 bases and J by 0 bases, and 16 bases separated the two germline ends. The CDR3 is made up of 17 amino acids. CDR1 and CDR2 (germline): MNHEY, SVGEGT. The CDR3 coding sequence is TGTGCCAGCAGTTCCCTTGAGGGCTACTATAGCAATCAGCCCCAGCATTTT. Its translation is CASSSLEGYYSNQPQHF.

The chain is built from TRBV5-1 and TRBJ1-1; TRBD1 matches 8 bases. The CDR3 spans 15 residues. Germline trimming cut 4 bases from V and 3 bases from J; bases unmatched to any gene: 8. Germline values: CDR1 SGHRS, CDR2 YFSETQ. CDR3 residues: CASSLTGGRDTEAFF. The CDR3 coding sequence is TGCGCCAGCAGCCTTACAGGGGGTCGGGACACTGAAGCTTTCTTT. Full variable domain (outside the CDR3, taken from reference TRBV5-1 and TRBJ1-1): KAGVTQTPRYLIKTRGQQVTLSCSPISGHRSVSWYQQTPGQGLQFLFEYFSETQRNKGNFPGRFSGRQFSNSRSEMNVSTLELGDSALYLCASSLTGGRDTEAFFGQGTRLTVV.